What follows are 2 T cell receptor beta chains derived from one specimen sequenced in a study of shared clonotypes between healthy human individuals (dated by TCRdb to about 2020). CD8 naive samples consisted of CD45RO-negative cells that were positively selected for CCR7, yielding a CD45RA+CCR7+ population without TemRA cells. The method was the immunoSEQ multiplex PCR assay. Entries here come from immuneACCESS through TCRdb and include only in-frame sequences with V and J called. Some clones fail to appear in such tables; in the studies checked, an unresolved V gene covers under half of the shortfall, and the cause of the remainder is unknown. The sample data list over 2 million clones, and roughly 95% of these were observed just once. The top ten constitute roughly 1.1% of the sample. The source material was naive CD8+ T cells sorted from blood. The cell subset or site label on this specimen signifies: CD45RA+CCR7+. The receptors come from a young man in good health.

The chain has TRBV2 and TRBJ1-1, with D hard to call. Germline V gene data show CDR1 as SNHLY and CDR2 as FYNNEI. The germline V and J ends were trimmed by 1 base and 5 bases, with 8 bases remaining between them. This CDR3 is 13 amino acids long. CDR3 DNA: TGTGCCAGCAGTGAAGGGGTAGGGACTGAAGCTTTCTTT. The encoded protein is CASSEGVGTEAFF.

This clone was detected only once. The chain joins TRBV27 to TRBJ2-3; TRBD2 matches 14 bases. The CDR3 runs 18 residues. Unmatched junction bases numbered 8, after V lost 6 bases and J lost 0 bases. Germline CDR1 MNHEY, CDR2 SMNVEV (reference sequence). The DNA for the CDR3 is TGTGCCAGCAGGCGGGGACTAGCGGGGGTCTCTAGCACAGATACGCAGTATTTT. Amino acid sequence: CASRRGLAGVSSTDTQYF.